These T cell receptor beta chains were read from a single sample in a study of human T cells and chemical hapten exposure. One entry per CDR3 protein results from TCRdb running MiXCR on the RACE reads. Found here are 85,000 to 90,000 distinct CDR3 sequences, around 9.6% of them singletons; the top ten hold roughly 3.5%. The sequencing here drew on whole blood, taken in connection with sensitization to the hapten diphenylcyclopropenone (DPC). These receptors were obtained from a woman in her 40s with alopecia areata. Some clones in this sample may be carry-over from other donors' samples. Each CDR3 is given with its conserved first and last residue. D genes are given only for firm matches. Clone size is shown for a subset of rows, as once, few, many or a class of expanded clone.

j_call: TRBJ1-5; d_call: -; clone_size: many; v_call: TRBV5-4; cdr3_aa: CASREDIGQPQHF
j_call: TRBJ2-3; d_call: -; clone_size: many; v_call: TRBV6-4; cdr3_aa: CASSDGSTQYF
j_call: TRBJ1-6; d_call: TRBD1; clone_size: few; v_call: TRBV7-3; cdr3_aa: CASSPGTGENSPLHF
j_call: TRBJ1-5; d_call: TRBD1; clone_size: many; v_call: TRBV3-1; cdr3_aa: CASSPSVAGGQPQHF
j_call: TRBJ2-1; d_call: -; clone_size: -; v_call: TRBV29-1; cdr3_aa: CSVEGQRGSYNEQFF
j_call: TRBJ1-1; d_call: -; clone_size: few; v_call: TRBV6-5; cdr3_aa: CASSGPTDTEAFF
j_call: TRBJ1-2; d_call: -; clone_size: few; v_call: TRBV20-1; cdr3_aa: CSAVTASYGYTF
j_call: TRBJ2-3; d_call: TRBD1; clone_size: many; v_call: TRBV6-5; cdr3_aa: CASSLDRGSARSTDTQYF
j_call: TRBJ2-3; d_call: -; clone_size: -; v_call: TRBV2; cdr3_aa: CASGTITDTQYF
j_call: TRBJ1-2; d_call: -; clone_size: many; v_call: TRBV12-3/TRBV12-4; cdr3_aa: CASSFAGPGYTF
j_call: TRBJ2-7; d_call: -; clone_size: many; v_call: TRBV6-5; cdr3_aa: CASSLRDGEQYF
j_call: TRBJ1-2; d_call: -; clone_size: few; v_call: TRBV6-2/TRBV6-3; cdr3_aa: CASSYSSTWRGYTF
j_call: TRBJ2-7; d_call: -; clone_size: many; v_call: TRBV21-1; cdr3_aa: CASSKGTVSSYEQYF
j_call: TRBJ2-1; d_call: -; clone_size: few; v_call: TRBV10-1; cdr3_aa: CASSDPPTGEQFF
j_call: TRBJ1-1; d_call: -; clone_size: -; v_call: TRBV18; cdr3_aa: CASSPTNTEAFF
j_call: TRBJ1-1; d_call: -; clone_size: many; v_call: TRBV20-1; cdr3_aa: CSARNGRIGDTEAFF
j_call: TRBJ1-5; d_call: TRBD1; clone_size: many; v_call: TRBV7-2; cdr3_aa: CASSLVGQLNQPQHF
j_call: TRBJ2-7; d_call: -; clone_size: many; v_call: TRBV14; cdr3_aa: CASRLRQDYEQYF
j_call: TRBJ1-2; d_call: TRBD1; clone_size: few; v_call: TRBV6-4; cdr3_aa: CASSHRDRGREDPPSNYGYTF
j_call: TRBJ2-5; d_call: -; clone_size: -; v_call: TRBV5-5; cdr3_aa: CASSLLNRAETQYF
j_call: TRBJ2-3; d_call: -; clone_size: few; v_call: TRBV7-2; cdr3_aa: CASSFARGTDTQYF
j_call: TRBJ2-3; d_call: -; clone_size: -; v_call: TRBV30; cdr3_aa: CAWSVAPLDTQYF
j_call: TRBJ2-1; d_call: -; clone_size: few; v_call: TRBV11-2; cdr3_aa: CASSSQNLITIEQFF
j_call: TRBJ2-3; d_call: -; clone_size: many; v_call: TRBV7-2; cdr3_aa: CASSLGQGSDTQYF
j_call: TRBJ2-1; d_call: TRBD2; clone_size: many; v_call: TRBV3-1; cdr3_aa: CASSQGLAGPYNEQFF
j_call: TRBJ2-4; d_call: TRBD1; clone_size: many; v_call: TRBV7-6; cdr3_aa: CASSPGQSNIQYF
j_call: TRBJ2-7; d_call: TRBD1; clone_size: -; v_call: TRBV28; cdr3_aa: CASSEPGQGSYQQYF
j_call: TRBJ2-1; d_call: -; clone_size: -; v_call: TRBV20-1; cdr3_aa: CSASGESSYNEQFF
j_call: TRBJ2-3; d_call: TRBD2; clone_size: many; v_call: TRBV5-1; cdr3_aa: CASSFLSGGASDTQYF
j_call: TRBJ1-1; d_call: TRBD1; clone_size: -; v_call: TRBV10-3; cdr3_aa: CAAGGAGGARNTEAFF
j_call: TRBJ1-1; d_call: -; clone_size: many; v_call: TRBV10-3; cdr3_aa: CAISVDTSMNTEAFF
j_call: TRBJ2-2; d_call: -; clone_size: -; v_call: TRBV19; cdr3_aa: CASSSGGALTGELFF
j_call: TRBJ1-2; d_call: -; clone_size: -; v_call: TRBV19; cdr3_aa: CASSISRLYGYTF
j_call: TRBJ2-2; d_call: -; clone_size: -; v_call: TRBV24-1; cdr3_aa: CATSLQGGTGELFF
j_call: TRBJ1-2; d_call: -; clone_size: -; v_call: TRBV19; cdr3_aa: CASSPGTGGGYTF
j_call: TRBJ2-3; d_call: -; clone_size: many; v_call: TRBV6-6; cdr3_aa: CASTETSSVISTDTQYF
j_call: TRBJ2-5; d_call: -; clone_size: many; v_call: TRBV30; cdr3_aa: CAWARDVQETQYF
j_call: TRBJ2-5; d_call: TRBD1; clone_size: -; v_call: TRBV5-4; cdr3_aa: CASSPWTGGQETQYF
j_call: TRBJ2-1; d_call: -; clone_size: few; v_call: TRBV18; cdr3_aa: CASSPRIDYNEQFF
j_call: TRBJ2-4; d_call: -; clone_size: -; v_call: TRBV7-9; cdr3_aa: CASSPSPLVGGPNIQYF
j_call: TRBJ2-2; d_call: -; clone_size: few; v_call: TRBV4-3; cdr3_aa: CASSRVLGELFF
j_call: TRBJ1-3; d_call: -; clone_size: many; v_call: TRBV9; cdr3_aa: CASSVQGTAGNTIYF
j_call: TRBJ2-5; d_call: -; clone_size: -; v_call: TRBV5-1; cdr3_aa: CASSLEGIQETQYF
j_call: TRBJ1-1; d_call: -; clone_size: -; v_call: TRBV30; cdr3_aa: CAWSRGAQIVTEAFF
j_call: TRBJ2-3; d_call: TRBD2; clone_size: few; v_call: TRBV12-3/TRBV12-4; cdr3_aa: CASNLAGVSTDTQYF
j_call: TRBJ2-1; d_call: TRBD2; clone_size: many; v_call: TRBV7-8; cdr3_aa: CASSSLSGGAYEQFF
j_call: TRBJ1-2; d_call: -; clone_size: few; v_call: TRBV6-1; cdr3_aa: CASSVSDGYGYTF
j_call: TRBJ1-5; d_call: -; clone_size: many; v_call: TRBV7-6; cdr3_aa: CASSLALGGDYSNQPQHF
j_call: TRBJ2-3; d_call: TRBD2; clone_size: -; v_call: TRBV5-1; cdr3_aa: CASCETKAGGATDTQYF
j_call: TRBJ1-2; d_call: TRBD1; clone_size: -; v_call: TRBV14; cdr3_aa: CASSRGQGAYGYTF
j_call: TRBJ2-7; d_call: -; clone_size: many; v_call: TRBV11-3; cdr3_aa: CASSPTGGGEQYF
j_call: TRBJ2-1; d_call: TRBD1; clone_size: -; v_call: TRBV9; cdr3_aa: CASSANPAGQGAFEQFF
j_call: TRBJ2-7; d_call: TRBD1; clone_size: -; v_call: TRBV5-5; cdr3_aa: CASSLASGGFHEQYF
j_call: TRBJ1-2; d_call: -; clone_size: -; v_call: TRBV4-3; cdr3_aa: CASSRGTGSVYGYTF
j_call: TRBJ2-2; d_call: TRBD1; clone_size: many; v_call: TRBV28; cdr3_aa: CASSLTRLRQGASGELFF
j_call: TRBJ2-1; d_call: TRBD2; clone_size: -; v_call: TRBV19; cdr3_aa: CASSRSGLAGPYNEQFF
j_call: TRBJ2-7; d_call: TRBD1; clone_size: many; v_call: TRBV27; cdr3_aa: CASSWTGSSYEQYF